This T cell receptor beta chain was retrieved from a study of CD8 T cells in Susac syndrome (dated by TCRdb to 2018 to 2020). In the study overall: Among the sequenced Susac syndrome patients, more than five had clinically active disease and fewer than ten were in clinical remission. At blood withdrawal, Susac syndrome patients were either therapy-naive, taking corticosteroids (in some cases with IVIg as well), or taking IVIg alone. Repertoire sequencing was used to test whether CD8+ T cell activation and differentiation in Susac syndrome was antigen driven. The research as a whole found: The CD4+ T cell repertoire of patients with Susac syndrome showed no detectable clonal expansion. The number of individuals in the TCR sequencing and HLA analysis was recognized as being relatively small.

Remarks on this clonotype: Its target antigen remains unknown. No much larger clone is present one base from it, and per-base qualities are unavailable.

High-throughput TCR beta sequencing profiled peripheral blood CD8+ and CD4+ T cells from healthy donors, Susac syndrome patients and multiple sclerosis patients. The Susac syndrome patients fulfilled recently defined diagnostic criteria for definite or probable disease. Bulk CD8+ and CD4+ T cells were purified by magnetic negative isolation, whereas CD8+ TEMRA cells were enriched by FACS. Blood was collected in EDTA tubes and processed within 24 hours, with PBMCs isolated through density gradient centrifugation. PBMCs intended for TCR sequencing were cryopreserved in liquid nitrogen and thawed later in a water bath at 37 degrees C. The sorted or isolated CD4+, CD8+ and CD8+ TEMRA cells reached a purity of at least 90%. RNA was extracted using the RNeasy kit, and about 0.5 to 1 ug of the RNA was reverse transcribed with random hexamers. TCR beta CDR3 regions were amplified with the immunoSEQ multiplex PCR assay covering 54 Vbeta and 13 Jbeta segments. PCR amplification bias was corrected using a synthetic template baseline for primer optimization and computational correction. The authors' analysis ran thus. Only productive sequences were kept, with reads annotated to V, D and J genes according to IMGT and analyzed in immunoSEQ Analyzer. To calculate clonality, Shannon entropy was normalized by log2 of the number of productive unique sequences and then subtracted from one. For each patient and control, public and private clones were evaluated among the 100 most prevalent clones. Clones were defined as Susac-specific when absent from the healthy and MS cohorts, from about a thousand published viral clones and from other ImmuneACCESS disease sequences. TCRdb itself trimmed the public reads at Q25 with fastp, ran MiXCR and retained productive beta chains. When rows share a CDR3 protein, they turn into one entry using the most common DNA and genes. The V and J calls and clone size come from TCRdb's table, not from the authors' own analysis. The sample records 150,000 to 200,000 distinct CDR3 sequences, 95% of which are singletons. The ten largest clones represent roughly 0.098% of the sample.

The CDR3 sequence holds 14 residues, the cysteine and phenylalanine included. Just CDR3 DNA is preserved here, 42 bases in frame from base 1. The germline V gene (reference sequence) sets CDR1 to DFQATT and CDR2 to SNEGSKA. V and J are truncated by 0 bases and 1 base respectively, leaving an intervening sequence of 9 bases. The sequenced material came from CD4+ T cells from PBMCs. This sequence originates from a human donor with Susac syndrome. The chain employs TRBV20-1 and TRBJ1-1, with TRBD1 perhaps the D gene, on 6 matching bases. In nucleotide form, the sequence is TGCAGTGCTAGAGAGCCGGGACAGAACACTGAAGCTTTCTTT. This codes for CSAREPGQNTEAFF.